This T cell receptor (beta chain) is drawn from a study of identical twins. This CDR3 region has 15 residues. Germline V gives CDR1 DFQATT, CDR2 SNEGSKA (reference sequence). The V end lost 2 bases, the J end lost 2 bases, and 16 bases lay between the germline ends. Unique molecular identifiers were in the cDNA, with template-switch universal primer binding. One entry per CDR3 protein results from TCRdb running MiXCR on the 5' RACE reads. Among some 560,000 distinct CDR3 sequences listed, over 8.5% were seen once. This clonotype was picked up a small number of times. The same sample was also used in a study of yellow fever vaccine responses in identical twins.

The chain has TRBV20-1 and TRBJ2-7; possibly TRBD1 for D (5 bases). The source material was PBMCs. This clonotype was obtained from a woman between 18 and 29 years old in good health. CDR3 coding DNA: TGCAGTGCTAGACTACTAAGGACAAGGACCTACGAGCAGTACTTC. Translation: CSARLLRTRTYEQYF.